This T cell receptor (beta chain) was documented in a study of cytotoxic CD8 clonotypes in ibrutinib-treated CLL. Germline-derived CDR1 and CDR2 are SGHVS and FNYEAQ. The CDR3 totals 15 residues. V trimming: 5 bases; J trimming: 1 base; junction bases outside the gene matches: 4. TCRdb's copy holds only in-frame clones and misses some; the assay was immunoSEQ multiplex PCR. The data show nearly 100,000 clones, with 70% to 80% seen just once and around 30% held by the top ten. The clonotype comes from a human donor with chronic lymphocytic leukemia. The material was PBMCs, obtained after 12 months of ibrutinib treatment. The chain employs TRBV7-6 and TRBJ1-3, with 8 bases identical to TRBD1. CDR3 nucleotides: TGTGCCAGCAGCCCCAACAGGGGGTCTGGAAACACCATATATTTT. Residues: CASSPNRGSGNTIYF.